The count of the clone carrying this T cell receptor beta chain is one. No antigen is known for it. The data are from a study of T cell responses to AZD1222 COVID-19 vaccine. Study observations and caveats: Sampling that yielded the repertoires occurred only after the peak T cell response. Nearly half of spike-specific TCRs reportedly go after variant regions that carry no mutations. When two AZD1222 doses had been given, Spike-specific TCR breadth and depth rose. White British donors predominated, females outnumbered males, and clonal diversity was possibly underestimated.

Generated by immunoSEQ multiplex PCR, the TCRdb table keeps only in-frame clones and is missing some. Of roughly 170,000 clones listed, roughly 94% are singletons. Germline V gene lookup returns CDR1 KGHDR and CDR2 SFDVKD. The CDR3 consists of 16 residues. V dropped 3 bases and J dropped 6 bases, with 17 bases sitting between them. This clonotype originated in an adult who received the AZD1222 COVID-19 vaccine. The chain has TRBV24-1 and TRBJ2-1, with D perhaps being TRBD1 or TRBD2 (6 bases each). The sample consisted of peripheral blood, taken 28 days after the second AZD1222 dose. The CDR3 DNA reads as TGTGCCACCAGTGATCCACAGGGAGGAGGGTCCAATGAGCAGTTCTTC. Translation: CATSDPQGGGSNEQFF.